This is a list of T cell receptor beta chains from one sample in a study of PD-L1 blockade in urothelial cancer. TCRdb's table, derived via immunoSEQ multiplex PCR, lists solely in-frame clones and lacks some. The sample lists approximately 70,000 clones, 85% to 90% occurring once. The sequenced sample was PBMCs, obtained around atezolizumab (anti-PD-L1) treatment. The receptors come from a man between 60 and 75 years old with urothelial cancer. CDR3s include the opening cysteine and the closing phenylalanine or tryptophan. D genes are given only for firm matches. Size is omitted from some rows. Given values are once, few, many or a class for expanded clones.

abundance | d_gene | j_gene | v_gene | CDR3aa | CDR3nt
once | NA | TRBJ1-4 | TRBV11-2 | CASSRAGGNEKLFF | TGTGCCAGCAGCCGTGCGGGTGGTAATGAAAAACTGTTTTTT
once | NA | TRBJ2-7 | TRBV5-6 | CASSLSGEQYF | TGTGCCAGCAGCTTGTCGGGCGAGCAGTACTTC
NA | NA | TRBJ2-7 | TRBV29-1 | CSVERGGYEQYF | TGCAGCGTTGAGCGAGGGGGCTACGAGCAGTACTTC
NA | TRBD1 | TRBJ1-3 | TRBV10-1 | CASSSGTGANTIYF | TGCGCCAGCAGTTCCGGGACAGGAGCCAACACCATATATTTT
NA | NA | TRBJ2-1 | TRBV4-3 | CASSQGNGAYNEQFF | TGCGCCAGCAGCCAAGGGAACGGGGCCTACAATGAGCAGTTCTTC
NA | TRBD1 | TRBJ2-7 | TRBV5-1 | CASSHTDRGHEQYF | TGCGCCAGCAGCCATACCGACAGGGGTCACGAGCAGTACTTC
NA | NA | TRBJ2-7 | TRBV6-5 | CASSSGLGEQYF | TGTGCCAGCAGTTCAGGGTTAGGGGAGCAGTACTTC
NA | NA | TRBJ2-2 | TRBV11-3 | CASSVEVWGRGTGELFF | TGTGCCAGCAGCGTAGAGGTCTGGGGGCGCGGCACCGGGGAGCTGTTTTTT
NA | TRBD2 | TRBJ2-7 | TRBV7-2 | CASSLAGTTYEQYF | TGTGCCAGCAGCTTAGCGGGGACTACCTACGAGCAGTACTTC
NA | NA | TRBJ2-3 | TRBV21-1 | CASSPHPQDRGLYTQYF | TGTGCCAGCAGCCCTCATCCCCAGGACAGGGGGCTATATACGCAGTATTTT
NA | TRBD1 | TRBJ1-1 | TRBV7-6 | CASSNRGNTEAFF | TGTGCCAGCAGCAACAGGGGGAACACTGAAGCTTTCTTT
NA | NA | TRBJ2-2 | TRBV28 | CASSLGRGTGELFF | TGTGCCAGCAGTTTGGGAAGGGGAACCGGGGAGCTGTTTTTT
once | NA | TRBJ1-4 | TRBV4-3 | CASSQAGAGNEKLFF | TGCGCCAGCAGCCAAGCAGGGGCCGGCAATGAAAAACTGTTTTTT
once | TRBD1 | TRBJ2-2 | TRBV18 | CASSPPPGQGAAGELFF | TGTGCCAGCTCACCTCCTCCGGGACAGGGCGCGGCCGGGGAGCTGTTTTTT
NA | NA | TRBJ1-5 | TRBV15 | CATSRARGYQPQHF | TGTGCCACCAGCAGAGCCAGGGGATATCAGCCCCAGCATTTT
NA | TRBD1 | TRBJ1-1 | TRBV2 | CASSVQGGNTEAFF | TGTGCCAGCAGTGTGCAGGGGGGGAACACTGAAGCTTTCTTT
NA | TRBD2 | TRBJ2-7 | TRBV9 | CASSVARSSGTYEQYF | TGTGCCAGCAGCGTAGCTCGGTCTAGCGGGACCTACGAGCAGTACTTC
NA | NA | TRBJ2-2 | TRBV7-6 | CASRPARIDGGELFF | TGTGCCAGCAGACCAGCGCGGATTGATGGGGGGGAGCTGTTTTTT
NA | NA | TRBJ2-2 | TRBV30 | CAWSVLGELFF | TGTGCCTGGAGTGTACTCGGGGAGCTGTTTTTT
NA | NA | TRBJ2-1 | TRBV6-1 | CASRRTGGAYNEQFF | TGTGCCAGCAGAAGAACAGGGGGGGCCTACAATGAGCAGTTCTTC
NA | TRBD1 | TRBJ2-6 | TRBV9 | CASSGPGTGRTGANVLTF | TGTGCCAGCAGCGGCCCCGGGACAGGGAGAACCGGGGCCAACGTCCTGACTTTC
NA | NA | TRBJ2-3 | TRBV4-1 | CASSLTTPGSSTDTQYF | TGCGCCAGCAGCCTTACCACCCCCGGGTCTAGCACAGATACGCAGTATTTT
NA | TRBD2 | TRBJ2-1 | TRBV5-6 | CASSWGTSGRASEQFF | TGTGCCAGCAGCTGGGGTACTAGCGGGAGGGCCAGTGAGCAGTTCTTC
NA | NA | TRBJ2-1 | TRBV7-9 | CASMTGTFGEQFF | TGTGCCAGCATGACAGGGACTTTCGGTGAGCAGTTCTTC
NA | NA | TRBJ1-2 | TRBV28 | CASSRTWDTNYGYTF | TGTGCCAGCAGCCGTACCTGGGACACAAACTATGGCTACACCTTC
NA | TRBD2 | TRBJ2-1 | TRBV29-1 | CSVELGDYRGNEQFF | TGCAGCGTTGAACTGGGGGACTATCGGGGGAATGAGCAGTTCTTC
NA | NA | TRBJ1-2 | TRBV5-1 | CASSLQAVYGYTF | TGCGCCAGCAGCTTACAGGCAGTATATGGCTACACCTTC
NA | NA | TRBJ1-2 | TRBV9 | CASSGHRADNYGYTF | TGTGCCAGCAGCGGGCACAGGGCCGATAACTATGGCTACACCTTC
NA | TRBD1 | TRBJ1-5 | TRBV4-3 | CASSQDAGGQPQHF | TGCGCCAGCAGCCAAGATGCAGGGGGTCAGCCCCAGCATTTT
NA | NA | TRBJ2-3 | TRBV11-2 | CASSLEPGIVTDTQYF | TGTGCCAGCAGCTTAGAACCCGGGATAGTCACAGATACGCAGTATTTT
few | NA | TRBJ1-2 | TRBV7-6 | CASSPTGQPYGYTF | TGTGCCAGCAGCCCTACGGGACAACCCTATGGCTACACCTTC
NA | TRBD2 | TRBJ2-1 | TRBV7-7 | CASSSGLAPNNEQFF | TGTGCCAGCAGCTCGGGACTAGCGCCCAACAATGAGCAGTTCTTC
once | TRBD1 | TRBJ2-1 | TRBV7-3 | CASSRLGQGSYNEQFF | TGTGCCAGCAGCCGTCTTGGACAGGGCTCCTACAATGAGCAGTTCTTC
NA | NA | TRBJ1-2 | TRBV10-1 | CASSPLRGYTF | TGCGCCAGCAGTCCACTAAGAGGCTACACCTTC
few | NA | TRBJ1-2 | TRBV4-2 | CASSQDHRNNYGYTF | TGTGCCAGCAGCCAAGATCACAGAAATAACTATGGCTACACCTTC
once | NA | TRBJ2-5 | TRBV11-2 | CASSPLGASQETQYF | TGTGCCAGCAGCCCCCTGGGGGCCTCCCAAGAGACCCAGTACTTC
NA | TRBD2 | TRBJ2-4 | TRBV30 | CAWSPGGGGKNIQYF | TGTGCCTGGAGCCCTGGGGGGGGAGGCAAAAACATTCAGTACTTC
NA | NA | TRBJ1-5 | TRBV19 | CASSFRLQPQHF | TGTGCCAGTAGTTTTCGTCTTCAGCCCCAGCATTTT
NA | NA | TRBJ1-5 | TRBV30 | CAWGTGLNQPQHF | TGTGCCTGGGGAACAGGGCTCAATCAGCCCCAGCATTTT
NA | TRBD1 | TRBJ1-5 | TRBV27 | CASSRTGSYSNQPQHF | TGTGCCAGCAGCCGGACAGGATCCTATAGCAATCAGCCCCAGCATTTT
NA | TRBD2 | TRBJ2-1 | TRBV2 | CASRFAGGPNEQFF | TGTGCCAGCAGGTTCGCGGGGGGCCCCAATGAGCAGTTCTTC
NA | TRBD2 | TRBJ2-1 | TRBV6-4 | CASRRSGREGEQFF | TGTGCCAGCAGAAGGTCGGGGCGGGAGGGTGAGCAGTTCTTC
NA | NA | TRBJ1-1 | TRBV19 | CASTPTVRNTEAFF | TGTGCCAGTACCCCGACAGTAAGGAACACTGAAGCTTTCTTT
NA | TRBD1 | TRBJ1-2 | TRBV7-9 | CASSLAQGGTGDYGYTF | TGTGCCAGCAGCTTAGCTCAGGGGGGGACAGGGGACTATGGCTACACCTTC
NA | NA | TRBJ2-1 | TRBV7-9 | CASSPLEEQFF | TGTGCCAGCAGCCCCCTTGAGGAGCAGTTCTTC
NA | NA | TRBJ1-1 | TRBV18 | CASSPGREAFF | TGTGCCAGCTCACCGGGCAGAGAAGCTTTCTTT
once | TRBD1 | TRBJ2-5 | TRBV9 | CASSVGQGWETQYF | TGTGCCAGCAGCGTCGGACAGGGTTGGGAGACCCAGTACTTC
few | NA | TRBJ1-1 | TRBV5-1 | CASSLASGRNTEAFF | TGCGCCAGCAGCTTGGCCTCGGGAAGAAACACTGAAGCTTTCTTT
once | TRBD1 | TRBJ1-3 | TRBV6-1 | CASSDQGQASSGNTIYF | TGTGCCAGCAGTGACCAGGGACAGGCTAGCTCTGGAAACACCATATATTTT
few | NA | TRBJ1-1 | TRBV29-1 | CSGRQLNTEAFF | TGCAGCGGCCGACAGCTTAACACTGAAGCTTTCTTT
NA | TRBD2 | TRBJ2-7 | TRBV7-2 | CASSRGSGRSLYEQYF | TGTGCCAGCAGTCGCGGATCCGGGAGGTCCCTCTACGAGCAGTACTTC
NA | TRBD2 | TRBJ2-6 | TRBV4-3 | CASSQEGLARGLLSGANVLTF | TGCGCCAGCAGCCAAGAGGGACTAGCCAGGGGGTTATTATCTGGGGCCAACGTCCTGACTTTC
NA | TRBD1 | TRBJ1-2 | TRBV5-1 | CASSSTGAQGYGYTF | TGCGCCAGCAGCTCAACAGGGGCACAGGGCTATGGCTACACCTTC
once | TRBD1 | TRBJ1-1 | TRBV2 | CASSTTGVRTEAFF | TGTGCCAGCAGTACGACAGGGGTTAGGACTGAAGCTTTCTTT
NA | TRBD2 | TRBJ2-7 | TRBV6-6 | CASGEGRVYEQYF | TGTGCCAGCGGCGAGGGGAGGGTATACGAGCAGTACTTC
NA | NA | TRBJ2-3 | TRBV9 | CASSFGGAGAADTQYF | TGTGCCAGCAGCTTTGGGGGCGCGGGAGCGGCAGATACGCAGTATTTT
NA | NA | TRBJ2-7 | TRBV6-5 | CASSYSSFRGLYEQYF | TGTGCCAGCAGTTACTCGAGTTTCAGGGGTCTCTACGAGCAGTACTTC